Sequencing of this T cell receptor (beta chain) was carried out in a study of blood T cell repertoires in COVID-19. This clone was seen a few times. With V trimmed by 10 bases and J by 10 bases, 15 bases remained unmatched. CDR1 and CDR2 (germline): LNHDA, SQIVND (reference sequence). The CDR3 has 14 amino acids. Repertoires were generated with immunoSEQ multiplex PCR, while TCRdb's copy carries only in-frame clones and drops some. The sample contains 300,000 to 450,000 clones, over 75% of which appear only once. Study members were between about 18 and 95 years old and lived in approximately 25 US regions.

The sequence was collected from a young man who had recovered from COVID-19. This chain connects TRBV19 to TRBJ1-4, with 7 bases fitting TRBD1. Sequencing input: PBMCs or T cells enriched from blood (not recorded which). The CDR3 spells CATRTGGSSIKLFF. The CDR3 DNA reads TGTGCCACCCGGACAGGAGGGTCGAGCATAAAACTGTTTTTT. Full variable domain (remainder filled in from reference TRBV19 and TRBJ1-4): DGGITQSPKYLFRKEGQNVTLSCEQNLNHDAMYWYRQDPGQGLRLIYYSQIVNDFQKGDIAEGYSVSREKKESFPLTVTSAQKNPTAFYLCATRTGGSSIKLFFGSGTQLSVL.